Listed here are 25 T cell receptor beta chains from one sample, sequenced in a study of blood T cell repertoires in COVID-19. Generated by immunoSEQ multiplex PCR, the TCRdb table keeps only in-frame clones and is missing some. The sample lists approximately 210,000 clones, more than 75% occurring once. Material: peripheral blood. These receptors all come from a man in his forties or fifties with COVID-19, enrolled during active disease.

This clone turned up a few times. The chain links TRBV7-2 to TRBJ1-3; 8 positions agree with TRBD1. CDR1 SGHTA and CDR2 FQGNSA come from the germline V gene. The V and J ends lost 5 bases and 10 bases, in that order; junction bases with no gene match: 7. CDR3 length: 13 residues. CDR3 amino acids: CASSLGTGRTIYF. CDR3 nucleotides: TGTGCCAGCAGCCTGGGGACAGGAAGAACCATATATTTT. The full variable domain, in which reference TRBV7-2 and TRBJ1-3 provide the parts outside the CDR3, is GAGVSQSPSNKVTEKGKDVELRCDPISGHTALYWYRQSLGQGLEFLIYFQGNSAPDKSGLPSDRFSAERTGGSVSTLTIQRTQQEDSAVYLCASSLGTGRTIYFGEGSWLTVV.

The table lists this clone with a count of one. This chain joins TRBV30 and TRBJ2-7; a possible D gene is TRBD2 (6 bases). Germline-derived CDR1 and CDR2 are GTSNPN and SVGIG (reference sequence). The length of the CDR3 is 14 residues. With 4 bases removed from V and 1 base from J, the gap between germline ends came to 14 bases. CDR3 protein: CAWTHMGGSYEQYF. The CDR3 bases are TGTGCCTGGACCCACATGGGGGGTTCCTACGAGCAGTACTTC. The full variable domain, in which reference TRBV30 and TRBJ2-7 provide the parts outside the CDR3, is SQTIHQWPATLVQPVGSPLSLECTVEGTSNPNLYWYRQAAGRGLQLLFYSVGIGQISSEVPQNLSASRPQDRQFILSSKKLLLSDSGFYLCAWTHMGGSYEQYFGPGTRLTVT.

The table lists this clone with a few counts. At the DNA level, this CDR3 is encoded by other sequences in the same sample as well. The rearrangement links TRBV2 to TRBJ2-1, with 8 positions matching TRBD1. This CDR3 comprises 16 residues. Germline values: CDR1 SNHLY, CDR2 FYNNEI. V lost 5 bases to trimming and J lost 0 bases; unmatched junction nucleotides: 6. The CDR3 sequence is CASSLGTGGSYNEQFF. The DNA of the CDR3 is TGTGCCAGCAGTTTAGGGACAGGCGGCTCCTACAATGAGCAGTTCTTC.

V gene TRBV21-1 combines with J gene TRBJ2-1; no DNA check was done on the table's D call, TRBD1. TRBV21-1 counts as a pseudogene. The CDR3 covers 11 residues. CDR3 DNA sequence: TGTGCCAGCAGCCCCCAGAATGAGCAGTTCTTC. The encoded protein is CASSPQNEQFF.

This chain links TRBV24-1 with TRBJ1-2; TRBD1 agrees at 7 bases. The CDR3 contains 16 residues. Germline V CDR1 and CDR2: KGHDR, SFDVKD. The V segment lost 4 bases and the J segment 1 base; nucleotides outside the gene matches: 8. As DNA, the CDR3 is TGTGCCACCAGTGAACCTCCGGGACAGAATAACTATGGCTACACCTTC. Protein: CATSEPPGQNNYGYTF.

The CDR3 here is CASRVQETQYF. As DNA, the CDR3 is TGTGCCAGCCGGGTTCAAGAGACCCAGTACTTC. This chain connects TRBV6-5 to TRBJ2-5; D call uncertain. Germline V gene sequence: CDR1 MNHEY, CDR2 SVGAGI. The germline V and J ends were trimmed by 8 bases and 2 bases, with 6 bases remaining between them. CDR3 length: 11 amino acids.

The J gene is TRBJ1-4, the V gene TRBV5-1; 9 nucleotides match TRBD1. CDR1 SGHRS and CDR2 YFSETQ come from the germline V gene. The trim removed 1 base at V and 4 bases at J, leaving 5 bases unmatched. The CDR3 totals 16 residues. Written as DNA, the CDR3 is TGCGCCAGCAGCTTGACAGGGGGCCCTGGTAATGAAAAACTGTTTTTT. The encoded protein is CASSLTGGPGNEKLFF. The full variable domain, in which reference TRBV5-1 and TRBJ1-4 provide the parts outside the CDR3, is KAGVTQTPRYLIKTRGQQVTLSCSPISGHRSVSWYQQTPGQGLQFLFEYFSETQRNKGNFPGRFSGRQFSNSRSEMNVSTLELGDSALYLCASSLTGGPGNEKLFFGSGTQLSVL.

This sequence joins TRBV19 and TRBJ2-1; TRBD1 matches 9 bases. This CDR3 comprises 15 residues. The germline V gene encodes CDR1 LNHDA and CDR2 SQIVND (reference sequence). J gave up 8 bases and V 5 bases, and 10 bases lay outside the gene matches. The CDR3 region has the DNA TGTGCCAGTAGTCCCCGGGACAGGGTCTCTTATGAGCAGTTCTTC. This gives the protein CASSPRDRVSYEQFF.

The V and J genes are TRBV19 and TRBJ2-7; 12 bases line up with TRBD2. This CDR3 has 14 amino acids. Germline CDR1 reads LNHDA; CDR2 reads SQIVND (reference sequence). Losses at the gene ends were 6 bases for V and 6 bases for J; bases not matched to a gene: 6. CDR3 bases: TGTGCCAGTAGCTTACTAGCGGGGGGTTCCGAGCAGTACTTC. Translating gives CASSLLAGGSEQYF.

The genes are TRBV6-5 and TRBJ2-7; 10 bases match TRBD1. V lost 6 bases to trimming and J lost 6 bases; unmatched junction nucleotides: 8. Germline V CDR1 and CDR2: MNHEY, SVGAGI. This CDR3 comprises 14 residues. CDR3 residues: CASSPGTGVREQYF. For the CDR3, the DNA is TGTGCCAGCAGCCCCGGGACAGGGGTTCGCGAGCAGTACTTC.

This chain links TRBV29-1 with TRBJ2-7; a possible D gene is TRBD2 (7 bases). V was pared by 6 bases and J by 6 bases, with 27 bases between. There are 16 residues in the CDR3. Germline V gene sequence: CDR1 SQVTM, CDR2 ANQGSEA. CDR3 in DNA: TGCAGCGTCCGAGGGGGGGGCAATTCCCTTGTGGGCGAGCAGTACTTC. Protein product: CSVRGGGNSLVGEQYF.

The chain employs TRBV14 and TRBJ2-2; D call uncertain. V was clipped by 0 bases and J by 4 bases, with 6 bases between them. The CDR3 loop spans 14 amino acids. CDR1 is SGHDN, CDR2 FVKESK, per germline. The CDR3 spells CASSQDFLTGELFF. Written as DNA, the CDR3 is TGTGCCAGCAGCCAAGACTTCCTCACCGGGGAGCTGTTTTTT.

V gene TRBV11-2 combines with J gene TRBJ2-2; no definite D call. The V and J ends lost 7 bases and 4 bases respectively, with 22 bases between them. In germline, CDR1 is SGHAT, CDR2 FQNNGV. The CDR3 consists of 17 residues. The CDR3 loop is CASIRERVSDITGELFF. CDR3 coding DNA: TGTGCCAGCATCCGAGAGCGAGTGAGCGATATCACCGGGGAGCTGTTTTTT.

This clone has a single count. V is TRBV7-2 and J is TRBJ1-6; 9 positions agree with TRBD1. The germline V gene encodes CDR1 SGHTA and CDR2 FQGNSA. The CDR3 is made up of 14 amino acids. V dropped 5 bases and J dropped 9; count of bases not matched to a gene: 5. The CDR3 region is CASSVGQGISPLHF. CDR3 in DNA: TGTGCCAGCAGCGTGGGACAGGGCATTTCACCCCTCCACTTT.

The chain joins TRBV5-1 to TRBJ2-7; 9 positions agree with TRBD2. This CDR3 region has 14 residues. Germline loops: CDR1 SGHRS, CDR2 YFSETQ. The ends lost 0 bases at V and 4 bases at J; junction bases unmatched: 2. The CDR3 region has the DNA TGCGCCAGCAGCTTGGTAGCGGGAGTATACGAGCAGTACTTC. Translated: CASSLVAGVYEQYF.

This sequence joins TRBV28 and TRBJ1-4; 10 bases fit TRBD1. V lost 5 bases to trimming and J lost 8 bases; unmatched junction nucleotides: 5. The CDR3 has 14 residues. Germline V lookup: CDR1 MDHEN, CDR2 SYDVKM. The CDR3 coding sequence is TGTGCCAGCAGTGGACAGGGGGTAAGAGAAAAACTGTTTTTT. Translated: CASSGQGVREKLFF.

The gene calls are TRBV18 and TRBJ2-7; 7 nucleotides agree with TRBD2. The CDR3 loop spans 14 amino acids. The V segment lost 5 bases and the J segment 4 bases; nucleotides outside the gene matches: 8. Germline V CDR1 and CDR2: KGHSH, LQKENI. CDR3 nucleotides: TGTGCCAGCTCAGGAACTAGCGACAATTACGAGCAGTACTTC. Translation: CASSGTSDNYEQYF.

The rearrangement uses TRBV6-1 and TRBJ1-5; D is undetermined. This CDR3 is built from 15 residues. Germline-derived CDR1 and CDR2 are MNHNS and SASEGT. V was clipped by 0 bases and J by 2 bases, with 8 bases between them. CDR3 nucleotide sequence: TGTGCCAGCAGTGAAGCGGGCCAGGGCAATCAGCCCCAGCATTTT. Translated, it gives CASSEAGQGNQPQHF.

V and J are TRBV5-6 and TRBJ1-1; no reliable D call. Between the trimmed V and J ends, which lost 1 base and 6 bases, there was a span of 13 bases. CDR1 is SGHDT, CDR2 YYEEEE, per germline. CDR3 length equals 14 residues. The CDR3 is CASSLPLSDAEAFF. For the CDR3, the DNA is TGTGCCAGCAGCTTGCCGTTAAGCGATGCTGAAGCTTTCTTT.

The rearrangement joins TRBV11-1 to TRBJ2-7; TRBD1 agrees at 7 bases. There are 14 residues in the CDR3. The germline V gene has CDR1 SGHAT and CDR2 FQDESV (reference sequence). The J segment lost 5 bases and the V segment lost 0 bases, leaving 4 bases of the junction unmatched. The CDR3 region is CASSLAPTGHEQYF. DNA for the CDR3: TGTGCCAGCAGCTTAGCCCCGACAGGGCACGAGCAGTACTTC. Using reference TRBV11-1 and TRBJ2-7 for the parts outside the CDR3, the full variable domain is EAEVAQSPRYKITEKSQAVAFWCDPISGHATLYWYRQILGQGPELLVQFQDESVVDDSQLPKDRFSAERLKGVDSTLKIQPAELGDSAMYLCASSLAPTGHEQYFGPGTRLTVT.

This clone was counted at least ten times. The chain employs TRBV2 and TRBJ1-3, with D unclear. Trimming stripped 2 bases from V and 0 bases from J, with 20 bases between. CDR3 length: 19 residues. Germline V gene lookup returns CDR1 SNHLY and CDR2 FYNNEI. The CDR3 spells CASSELNRASISSGNTIYF. The CDR3 DNA reads TGTGCCAGCAGTGAATTGAACAGAGCCTCCATCAGCTCTGGAAACACCATATATTTT.

The genes are TRBV7-9 and TRBJ2-7; 7 positions agree with TRBD2. The CDR3 extends over 14 amino acids. Germline CDR1 is SEHNR and CDR2 is FQNEAQ (reference sequence). The J segment lost 0 bases and the V segment lost 5 bases, leaving 4 bases of the junction unmatched. The CDR3 loop is CASSRGGTSYEQYF. The CDR3 DNA sequence: TGTGCCAGCAGCCGCGGGGGTACCTCCTACGAGCAGTACTTC. The full variable domain, rest sourced from reference TRBV7-9 and TRBJ2-7, is DTGVSQNPRHKITKRGQNVTFRCDPISEHNRLYWYRQTLGQGPEFLTYFQNEAQLEKSRLLSDRFSAERPKGSFSTLEIQRTEQGDSAMYLCASSRGGTSYEQYFGPGTRLTVT.

The gene calls are TRBV18 and TRBJ1-1; no reliable D call. CDR1 is KGHSH and CDR2 is LQKENI in the germline V gene. The CDR3 runs 16 residues. With 1 base removed from V and 1 base from J, the gap between germline ends came to 13 bases. CDR3 DNA sequence: TGTGCCAGCTCACCACAGGGAGGTGACGGGAACACTGAAGCTTTCTTT. Protein product: CASSPQGGDGNTEAFF.

The chain carries TRBV2 and TRBJ2-7, with no clear D. The CDR3 runs 15 residues. Germline values: CDR1 SNHLY, CDR2 FYNNEI. The germline V and J ends were trimmed by 1 base and 4 bases, with 14 bases remaining between them. The CDR3 sequence: CASSEDRPGPYEQYF. The CDR3 DNA sequence: TGTGCCAGCAGTGAAGATCGCCCGGGTCCATACGAGCAGTACTTC.

V usage is TRBV11-2 and J usage is TRBJ2-7, with D perhaps matching TRBD1 (7 bases). The CDR3 extends over 14 amino acids. With 3 bases removed from V and 4 bases from J, the gap between germline ends came to 13 bases. Per germline, CDR1 SGHAT and CDR2 FQNNGV. The CDR3 sequence: CASSLSEGAYEQYF. CDR3 nucleotides: TGTGCCAGCAGCTTGTCGGAGGGGGCGTACGAGCAGTACTTC.